This T cell receptor beta chain originates from a study of identical twins. CDR1 is MNHEY and CDR2 is SVGEGT in the germline V gene. The CDR3 loop spans 13 amino acids. V lost 7 bases to trimming and J lost 6 bases, with 13 bases between them. Unique molecular identifiers were present on the cDNA, which also gained a universal primer site by template switching. MiXCR, run by TCRdb on the 5' RACE reads, gives a single entry per CDR3 protein. The table records approximately 670,000 distinct CDR3 sequences, over 5% of them present only once. Every donor was a healthy Caucasian. Sequencing was done on a sample of naive T cells sorted from blood. The receptor was derived from a man younger than 30 in good health. V usage is TRBV6-2 or TRBV6-3 and J usage is TRBJ1-5; D perhaps matches TRBD1 (5 bases). CDR3 sequence (DNA): TGTGCCAGCAACAGGATAAATGGTCAGCCCCAGCATTTT. As protein: CASNRINGQPQHF.